These 3 T cell receptor beta chains came from one sample sequenced in a study of T cells in Graves' hyperthyroidism and ophthalmopathy. The investigators amplified TCR beta CDR3 regions from RNA transcripts. First-round RT-PCR with HTBI primers amplified the TCR CDR3 region. One entry per CDR3 protein results from TCRdb running MiXCR on the multiplex PCR reads. Of some 690,000 distinct CDR3 sequences in the sample, around a sixth were seen once. Input material: blood. These TCRs come from a man aged 45 to 65 with Graves' hyperthyroidism.

The chain combines TRBV19 with TRBJ2-3; D is unresolved. The CDR3 loop spans 14 amino acids. Germline V gene data show CDR1 as LNHDA and CDR2 as SQIVND (reference sequence). The ends were cut back, 3 bases at V and 0 bases at J, with 7 bases in the middle. CDR3 in amino acids: CASSIVTSTDTQYF. The DNA of the CDR3 is TGTGCCAGTAGTATTGTGACTAGCACAGATACGCAGTATTTT.

This clonotype was observed a few times. The V call is TRBV4-1, the J call TRBJ1-2; unclear D gene. CDR1 is MGHRA and CDR2 is YSYEKL in the germline V gene. V lost 2 bases to trimming and J lost 7 bases, with 20 bases between them. This CDR3 has 16 amino acids. In nucleotides, the CDR3 is TGCGCCAGCAGCCAACCGTCAGGCCCTCGGAGAAGTGGCTACACCTTC. It yields the protein CASSQPSGPRRSGYTF.

This clonotype turned up a few times. The genes are TRBV6-1 and TRBJ2-3; 8 nucleotides agree with TRBD1. This CDR3 comprises 15 residues. J gave up 0 bases and V 4 bases, and 3 bases lay outside the gene matches. Germline V CDR1 and CDR2: MNHNS, SASEGT. CDR3 sequence: CASSVGTGSTDTQYF. CDR3 DNA: TGTGCCAGCAGTGTGGGGACAGGTAGCACAGATACGCAGTATTTT.